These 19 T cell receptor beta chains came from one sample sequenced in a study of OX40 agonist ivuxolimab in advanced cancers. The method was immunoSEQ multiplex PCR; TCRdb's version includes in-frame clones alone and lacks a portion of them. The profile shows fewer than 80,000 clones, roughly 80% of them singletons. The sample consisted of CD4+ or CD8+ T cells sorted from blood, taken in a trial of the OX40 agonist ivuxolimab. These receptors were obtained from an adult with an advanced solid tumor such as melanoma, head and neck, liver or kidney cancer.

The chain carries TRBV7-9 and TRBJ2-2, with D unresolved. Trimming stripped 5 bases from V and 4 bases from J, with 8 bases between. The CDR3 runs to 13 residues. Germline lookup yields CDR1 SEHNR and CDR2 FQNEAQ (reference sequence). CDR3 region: CASSPTSTGELFF. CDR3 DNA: TGTGCCAGCAGCCCTACTTCCACCGGGGAGCTGTTTTTT.

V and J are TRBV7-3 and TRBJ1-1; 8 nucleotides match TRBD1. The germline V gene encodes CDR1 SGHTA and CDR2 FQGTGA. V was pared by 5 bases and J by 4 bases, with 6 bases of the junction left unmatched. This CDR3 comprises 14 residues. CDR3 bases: TGTGCCAGCAGCCCACAGGGGGGTATCACTGAAGCTTTCTTT. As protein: CASSPQGGITEAFF.

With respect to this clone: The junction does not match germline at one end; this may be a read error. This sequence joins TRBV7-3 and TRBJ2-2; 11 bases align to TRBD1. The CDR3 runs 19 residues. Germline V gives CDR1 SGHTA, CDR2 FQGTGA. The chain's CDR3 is CASSSDRGHMSVEHRGAVF. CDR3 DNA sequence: TGTGCCAGCAGCTCGGACAGGGGGCACATGTCGGTCGAACACCGGGGAGCTGTTTTT.

The CDR3 DNA reads as TGTGCCAGCAGCTTAGGCAGGTCCTACTACAATGAGCAGTTCTTC. It translates to CASSLGRSYYNEQFF. This sequence joins TRBV7-9 and TRBJ2-1, with no clear D. From germline, CDR1 is SEHNR and CDR2 FQNEAQ (reference sequence). CDR3 size: 15 residues. V was pared by 1 base and J by 3 bases, with 10 bases between.

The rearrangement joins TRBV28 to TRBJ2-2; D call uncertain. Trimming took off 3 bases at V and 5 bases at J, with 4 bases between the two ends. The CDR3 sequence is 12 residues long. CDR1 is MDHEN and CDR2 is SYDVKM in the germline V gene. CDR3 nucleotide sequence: TGTGCCAGCAGTTTGTGGACCGGGGAGCTGTTTTTT. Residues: CASSLWTGELFF. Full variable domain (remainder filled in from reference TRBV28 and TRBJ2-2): DVKVTQSSRYLVKRTGEKVFLECVQDMDHENMFWYRQDPGLGLRLIYFSYDVKMKEKGDIPEGYSVSREKKERFSLILESASTNQTSMYLCASSLWTGELFFGEGSRLTVL.

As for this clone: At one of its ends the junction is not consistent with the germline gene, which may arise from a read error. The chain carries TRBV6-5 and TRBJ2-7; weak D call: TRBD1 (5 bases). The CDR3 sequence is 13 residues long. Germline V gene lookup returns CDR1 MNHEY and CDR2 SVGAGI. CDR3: CTLLAREVYEQYF. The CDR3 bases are TGCACCCTGCTTGCCAGGGAAGTCTACGAGCAGTACTTC.

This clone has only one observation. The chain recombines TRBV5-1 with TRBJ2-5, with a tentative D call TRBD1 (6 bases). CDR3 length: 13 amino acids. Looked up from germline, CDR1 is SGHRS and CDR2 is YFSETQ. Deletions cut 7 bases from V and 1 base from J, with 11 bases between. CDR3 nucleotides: TGCGCCAGCTTTGGACAGAGCCAAGAGACCCAGTACTTC. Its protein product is CASFGQSQETQYF.

The CDR3 region has the DNA TGCGCCAGCAGCTCAGGACAGGGTAATCAGCCCCAGCATTTT. This sequence encodes CASSSGQGNQPQHF. The chain has TRBV5-1 and TRBJ1-5, with TRBD1 matching 8 bases. This CDR3 comprises 14 residues. With 3 bases clipped from V and 4 bases from J, the junction kept 3 bases outside the gene matches. Germline-derived CDR1 and CDR2 are SGHRS and YFSETQ.

The CDR3 coding sequence is TGTGCCAGCAGTGAACTCCGGAAGGGGAGCAATCAGCCCCAGCATTTT. Its protein product is CASSELRKGSNQPQHF. This chain uses TRBV6-1 with TRBJ1-5; a weak D match, TRBD1 (5 bases). Trimming took off 2 bases at V and 1 base at J, with 12 bases between the two ends. There are 16 residues in the CDR3. The germline gives CDR1 MNHNS, CDR2 SASEGT.

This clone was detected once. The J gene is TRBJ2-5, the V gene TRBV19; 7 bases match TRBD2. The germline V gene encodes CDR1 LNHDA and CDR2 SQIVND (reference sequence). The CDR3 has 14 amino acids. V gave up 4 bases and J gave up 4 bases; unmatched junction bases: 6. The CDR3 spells CASSRSGTIETQYF. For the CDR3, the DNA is TGTGCCAGTAGTAGATCCGGGACTATAGAGACCCAGTACTTC. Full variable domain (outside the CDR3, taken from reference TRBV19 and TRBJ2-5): DGGITQSPKYLFRKEGQNVTLSCEQNLNHDAMYWYRQDPGQGLRLIYYSQIVNDFQKGDIAEGYSVSREKKESFPLTVTSAQKNPTAFYLCASSRSGTIETQYFGPGTRLLVL.

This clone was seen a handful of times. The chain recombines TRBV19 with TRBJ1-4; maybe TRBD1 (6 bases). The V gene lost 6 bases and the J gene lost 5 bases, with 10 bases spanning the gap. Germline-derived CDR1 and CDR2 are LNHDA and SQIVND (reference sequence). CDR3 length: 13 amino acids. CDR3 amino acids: CASSTGQNEKLFF. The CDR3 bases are TGTGCCAGTAGCACCGGACAGAATGAAAAACTGTTTTTT.

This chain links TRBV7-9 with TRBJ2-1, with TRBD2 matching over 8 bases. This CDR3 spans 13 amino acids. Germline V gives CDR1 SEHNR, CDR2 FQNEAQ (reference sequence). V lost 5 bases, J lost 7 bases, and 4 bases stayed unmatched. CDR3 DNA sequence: TGTGCCAGCAGCGTCCTAGCGGGTAATGAGCAGTTCTTC. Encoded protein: CASSVLAGNEQFF.

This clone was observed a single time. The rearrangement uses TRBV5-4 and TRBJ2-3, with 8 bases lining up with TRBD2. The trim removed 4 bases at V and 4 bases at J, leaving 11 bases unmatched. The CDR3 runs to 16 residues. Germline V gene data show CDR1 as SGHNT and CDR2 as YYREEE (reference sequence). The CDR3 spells CASSRGGAGDPDTQYF. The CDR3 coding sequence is TGTGCCAGCAGCCGGGGGGGAGCGGGAGATCCAGATACGCAGTATTTT. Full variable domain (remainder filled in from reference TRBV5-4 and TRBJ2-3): ETGVTQSPTHLIKTRGQQVTLRCSSQSGHNTVSWYQQALGQGPQFIFQYYREEENGRGNFPPRFSGLQFPNYSSELNVNALELDDSALYLCASSRGGAGDPDTQYFGPGTRLTVL.

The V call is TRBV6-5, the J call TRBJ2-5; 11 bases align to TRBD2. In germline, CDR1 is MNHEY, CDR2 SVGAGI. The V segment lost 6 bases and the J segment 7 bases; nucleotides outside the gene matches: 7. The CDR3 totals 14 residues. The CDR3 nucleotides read TGTGCCAGCAGACTAGCGGGAGCAGGAGGGACCCAGTACTTC. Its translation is CASRLAGAGGTQYF.

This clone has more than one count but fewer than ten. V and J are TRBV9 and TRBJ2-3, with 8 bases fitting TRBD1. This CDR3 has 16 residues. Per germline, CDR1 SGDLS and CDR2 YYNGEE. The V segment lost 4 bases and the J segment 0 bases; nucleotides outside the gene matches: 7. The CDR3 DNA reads TGTGCCAGCAGCCTCCAGGGGGCGGTTAGCACAGATACGCAGTATTTT. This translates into CASSLQGAVSTDTQYF.

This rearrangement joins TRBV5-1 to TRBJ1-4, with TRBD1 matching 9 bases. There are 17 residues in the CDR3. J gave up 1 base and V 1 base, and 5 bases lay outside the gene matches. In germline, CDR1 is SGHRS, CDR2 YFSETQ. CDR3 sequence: CASSLTGTGKTNEKLFF. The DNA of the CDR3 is TGCGCCAGCAGCTTGACCGGGACAGGGAAAACTAATGAAAAACTGTTTTTT.

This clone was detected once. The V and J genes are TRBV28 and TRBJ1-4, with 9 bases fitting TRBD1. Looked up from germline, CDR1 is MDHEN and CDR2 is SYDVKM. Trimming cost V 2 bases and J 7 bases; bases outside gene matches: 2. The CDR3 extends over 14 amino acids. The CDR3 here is CASSLTGGIEKLFF. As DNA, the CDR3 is TGTGCCAGCAGTTTAACAGGGGGCATTGAAAAACTGTTTTTT.

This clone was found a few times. CDR3: CAWSVGGGTQYF. CDR3 nucleotide sequence: TGTGCCTGGAGTGTGGGAGGGGGGACGCAGTATTTT. The chain has TRBV30 and TRBJ2-3, with D possibly matching TRBD2 (7 bases). Trimming left V 0 bases short and J 9 bases short, with 10 bases between. The CDR3 contains 12 residues. The germline V gene has CDR1 GTSNPN and CDR2 SVGIG (reference sequence).

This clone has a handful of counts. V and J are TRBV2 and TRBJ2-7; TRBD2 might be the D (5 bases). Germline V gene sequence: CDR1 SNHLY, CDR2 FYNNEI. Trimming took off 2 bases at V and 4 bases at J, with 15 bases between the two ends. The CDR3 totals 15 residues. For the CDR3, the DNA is TGTGCCAGCAGTGAACGGGGAGCGGAGAAGTACGAGCAGTACTTC. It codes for CASSERGAEKYEQYF.